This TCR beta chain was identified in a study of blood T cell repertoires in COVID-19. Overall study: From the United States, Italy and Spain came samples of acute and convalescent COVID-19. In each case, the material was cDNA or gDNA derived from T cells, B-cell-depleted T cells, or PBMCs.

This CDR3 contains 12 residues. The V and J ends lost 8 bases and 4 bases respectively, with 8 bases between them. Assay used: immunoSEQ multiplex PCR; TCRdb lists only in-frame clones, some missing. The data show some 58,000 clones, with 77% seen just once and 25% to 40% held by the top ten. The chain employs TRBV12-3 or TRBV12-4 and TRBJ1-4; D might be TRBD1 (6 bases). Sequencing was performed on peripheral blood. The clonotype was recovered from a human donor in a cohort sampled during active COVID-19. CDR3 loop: CASGGLNEKLFF. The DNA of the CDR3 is TGTGCCAGCGGGGGCCTTAATGAAAAACTGTTTTTT.